These T cell receptor beta chains were read from a single sample in a study of blood T cell repertoires in COVID-19. Some clones are missing from TCRdb's copy, which holds only in-frame ones; the method was immunoSEQ multiplex PCR. The sample lists 200,000 to 250,000 clones, approximately 91% seen once, with approximately 2% in the top ten. The sample consisted of peripheral blood. All receptors derive from a middle-aged woman who had recovered from COVID-19. CDR3s include the opening cysteine and the closing phenylalanine or tryptophan. The D gene is left open where the match is weak. Clone size is stated in some rows and not others, as once, few, many or a class when expanded.

J gene: TRBJ2-7; V gene: TRBV7-8; D gene: .; clone size: .; CDR3 protein: CASSPYQGAEQYF; CDR3 DNA: TGTGCCAGCAGCCCTTATCAAGGGGCTGAGCAGTACTTC
J gene: TRBJ1-3; V gene: TRBV7-8; D gene: TRBD1; clone size: .; CDR3 protein: CASSSDRGRISGNTIYF; CDR3 DNA: TGTGCCAGCAGCTCGGACAGGGGGCGAATCTCTGGAAACACCATATATTTT
J gene: TRBJ1-1; V gene: TRBV6-5; D gene: TRBD1; clone size: .; CDR3 protein: CASRRDREIGAFF; CDR3 DNA: TGTGCCAGCAGAAGGGACAGGGAGATAGGGGCTTTCTTT
J gene: TRBJ2-6; V gene: TRBV18; D gene: .; clone size: .; CDR3 protein: CASSPPAGSGANVLTF; CDR3 DNA: TGTGCCAGCTCACCACCAGCGGGCTCTGGGGCCAACGTCCTGACTTTC
J gene: TRBJ2-1; V gene: TRBV2; D gene: .; clone size: .; CDR3 protein: CASPEAGPPCNEQFF; CDR3 DNA: TGTGCCAGCCCCGAGGCGGGGCCTCCGTGCAATGAGCAGTTCTTC
J gene: TRBJ2-5; V gene: TRBV11-2; D gene: .; clone size: .; CDR3 protein: CASSSAGRETQYF; CDR3 DNA: TGTGCCAGCAGCTCCGCGGGGAGGGAGACCCAGTACTTC
J gene: TRBJ1-2; V gene: TRBV16; D gene: .; clone size: .; CDR3 protein: CASSQSGVNYGYTF; CDR3 DNA: TGTGCCAGCAGCCAATCAGGGGTTAACTATGGCTACACCTTC
J gene: TRBJ2-3; V gene: TRBV7-3; D gene: TRBD2; clone size: .; CDR3 protein: CASSLERGDTQYF; CDR3 DNA: TGTGCCAGCAGCTTAGAGCGGGGGGATACGCAGTATTTT
J gene: TRBJ1-6; V gene: TRBV28; D gene: .; clone size: .; CDR3 protein: CASSYLQGASPLHF; CDR3 DNA: TGTGCCAGCAGTTACTTGCAAGGGGCTTCACCCCTCCACTTT
J gene: TRBJ2-2; V gene: TRBV5-4; D gene: TRBD1; clone size: few; CDR3 protein: CASSLEGGTGYVGELFF; CDR3 DNA: TGTGCCAGCAGCCTAGAGGGTGGGACAGGGTACGTCGGGGAGCTGTTTTTT
J gene: TRBJ2-1; V gene: TRBV19; D gene: TRBD1; clone size: .; CDR3 protein: CASSTRRQGAFNEQFF; CDR3 DNA: TGTGCCAGTAGTACCCGACGACAGGGGGCGTTCAATGAGCAGTTCTTC
J gene: TRBJ2-7; V gene: TRBV27; D gene: .; clone size: .; CDR3 protein: CASSLSQYEQYF; CDR3 DNA: TGTGCCAGCAGTTTATCTCAGTACGAGCAGTACTTC
J gene: TRBJ2-3; V gene: TRBV6-5; D gene: TRBD1; clone size: .; CDR3 protein: CASSRQGSSTDTQYF; CDR3 DNA: TGTGCCAGCTCGCGACAGGGATCTAGCACAGATACGCAGTATTTT
J gene: TRBJ2-1; V gene: TRBV19; D gene: .; clone size: .; CDR3 protein: CASTRASSYNEQFF; CDR3 DNA: TGTGCCAGTACGAGGGCAAGCTCCTACAATGAGCAGTTCTTC
J gene: TRBJ2-1; V gene: TRBV15; D gene: .; clone size: .; CDR3 protein: CATSRGVNEQFF; CDR3 DNA: TGTGCCACCAGCAGAGGAGTCAATGAGCAGTTCTTC
J gene: TRBJ2-2; V gene: TRBV5-1; D gene: .; clone size: .; CDR3 protein: CASRRDTGELFF; CDR3 DNA: TGCGCCAGCAGACGGGACACCGGGGAGCTGTTTTTT
J gene: TRBJ2-3; V gene: TRBV20-1; D gene: TRBD2; clone size: .; CDR3 protein: CSARGGLAQYF; CDR3 DNA: TGCAGTGCCCGGGGGGGCCTGGCGCAGTATTTT
J gene: TRBJ2-7; V gene: TRBV6-5; D gene: TRBD2; clone size: .; CDR3 protein: CASSSSGNSYEQYF; CDR3 DNA: TGTGCCAGCAGTTCTAGCGGGAACTCCTACGAGCAGTACTTC
J gene: TRBJ2-3; V gene: TRBV6-5; D gene: TRBD2; clone size: .; CDR3 protein: CASRFSGSRDTQYF; CDR3 DNA: TGTGCCAGCAGGTTTAGCGGGAGTAGGGATACGCAGTATTTT
J gene: TRBJ2-1; V gene: TRBV2; D gene: .; clone size: .; CDR3 protein: CASSERALAGYNEQFF; CDR3 DNA: TGTGCCAGCAGTGAAAGGGCACTAGCTGGTTACAATGAGCAGTTCTTC
J gene: TRBJ2-1; V gene: TRBV11-1; D gene: TRBD2; clone size: .; CDR3 protein: CASSLGTSGDEQFF; CDR3 DNA: TGTGCCAGCAGCTTAGGGACTAGCGGGGATGAGCAGTTCTTC
J gene: TRBJ1-6; V gene: TRBV5-6; D gene: TRBD1; clone size: .; CDR3 protein: CASRFGQGRNNSPLHF; CDR3 DNA: TGTGCCAGCAGATTCGGACAGGGGCGAAATAATTCACCCCTCCACTTT
J gene: TRBJ2-1; V gene: TRBV30; D gene: TRBD1; clone size: once; CDR3 protein: CAWSVWTGGRHNEQFF; CDR3 DNA: TGTGCCTGGAGTGTATGGACAGGGGGGAGGCACAATGAGCAGTTCTTC
J gene: TRBJ2-5; V gene: TRBV7-2; D gene: .; clone size: .; CDR3 protein: CASSLGWGGGQETQYF; CDR3 DNA: TGTGCCAGCAGCTTGGGGTGGGGAGGGGGACAAGAGACCCAGTACTTC
J gene: TRBJ1-5; V gene: TRBV6-5; D gene: TRBD1; clone size: once; CDR3 protein: CASSDRGPRPQHF; CDR3 DNA: TGTGCCAGCAGCGACAGGGGACCCCGGCCCCAGCATTTT
J gene: TRBJ2-3; V gene: TRBV30; D gene: TRBD2; clone size: once; CDR3 protein: CAWSGGRAVTQYF; CDR3 DNA: TGTGCCTGGAGTGGGGGGAGGGCCGTTACGCAGTATTTT
J gene: TRBJ2-1; V gene: TRBV7-3; D gene: TRBD2; clone size: .; CDR3 protein: CASSLIGLAGVLNEQFF; CDR3 DNA: TGTGCCAGCAGCTTAATCGGACTAGCGGGAGTTTTGAATGAGCAGTTCTTC
J gene: TRBJ1-1; V gene: TRBV18; D gene: .; clone size: .; CDR3 protein: CASSPVATRVTEAFF; CDR3 DNA: TGTGCCAGCTCACCAGTGGCGACCAGGGTCACTGAAGCTTTCTTT
J gene: TRBJ2-1; V gene: TRBV7-3; D gene: TRBD2; clone size: .; CDR3 protein: CASSLSLAGSEQFF; CDR3 DNA: TGTGCCAGCAGCTTAAGCCTAGCGGGTTCTGAGCAGTTCTTC
J gene: TRBJ2-7; V gene: TRBV11-2; D gene: TRBD1; clone size: .; CDR3 protein: CASSLIWDRGPYEQYF; CDR3 DNA: TGTGCCAGCAGCTTAATCTGGGACAGGGGTCCCTACGAGCAGTACTTC
J gene: TRBJ2-4; V gene: TRBV6-5; D gene: .; clone size: once; CDR3 protein: CASSTRAGRGNIQYF; CDR3 DNA: TGTGCCAGCAGTACCCGCGCGGGTCGGGGAAACATTCAGTACTTC
J gene: TRBJ1-2; V gene: TRBV7-9; D gene: .; clone size: .; CDR3 protein: CASSQTGHGYTF; CDR3 DNA: TGTGCCAGCAGCCAGACAGGCCATGGCTACACCTTC
J gene: TRBJ2-4; V gene: TRBV6-5; D gene: TRBD1; clone size: .; CDR3 protein: CASSYGTGTGQNIQYF; CDR3 DNA: TGTGCCAGCAGTTACGGAACCGGGACAGGTCAAAACATTCAGTACTTC
J gene: TRBJ1-3; V gene: TRBV5-1; D gene: .; clone size: .; CDR3 protein: CASSEPGAGNTIYF; CDR3 DNA: TGCGCCAGCAGCGAACCAGGGGCTGGAAACACCATATATTTT
J gene: TRBJ2-1; V gene: TRBV12-5; D gene: TRBD2; clone size: .; CDR3 protein: CASGPSLAGGMDEQFF; CDR3 DNA: TGTGCTAGTGGTCCTTCACTAGCGGGTGGGATGGATGAGCAGTTCTTC
J gene: TRBJ1-2; V gene: TRBV28; D gene: TRBD1; clone size: .; CDR3 protein: CASSTGGQGARGYTF; CDR3 DNA: TGTGCCAGCAGTACCGGGGGACAGGGGGCGCGTGGCTACACCTTC
J gene: TRBJ1-2; V gene: TRBV2; D gene: TRBD1; clone size: few; CDR3 protein: CASGGQGQYGYTF; CDR3 DNA: TGTGCCAGCGGTGGACAGGGCCAGTATGGCTACACCTTC
J gene: TRBJ2-5; V gene: TRBV28; D gene: TRBD2; clone size: once; CDR3 protein: CASSPMASGRETQYF; CDR3 DNA: TGTGCCAGCAGTCCCATGGCTAGCGGACGAGAGACCCAGTACTTC
J gene: TRBJ1-5; V gene: TRBV19; D gene: TRBD1; clone size: few; CDR3 protein: CASSTDGTGVEDQPQHF; CDR3 DNA: TGTGCCAGTAGTACCGATGGGACAGGGGTGGAAGATCAGCCCCAGCATTTT
J gene: TRBJ2-3; V gene: TRBV11-2; D gene: TRBD1; clone size: .; CDR3 protein: CASSLGPTGGVSDTQYF; CDR3 DNA: TGTGCCAGCAGCTTAGGTCCTACAGGGGGCGTCTCAGATACGCAGTATTTT
J gene: TRBJ2-2; V gene: TRBV6-6; D gene: TRBD1; clone size: .; CDR3 protein: CASSPTGGLAGELFF; CDR3 DNA: TGTGCCAGCAGCCCGACAGGGGGGCTTGCCGGGGAGCTGTTTTTT
J gene: TRBJ2-7; V gene: TRBV4-3; D gene: .; clone size: .; CDR3 protein: CASSQDTLTELDLTSSYEQYF; CDR3 DNA: TGCGCCAGCAGCCAAGATACTTTGACGGAGTTGGATTTAACAAGCTCCTACGAGCAGTACTTC
J gene: TRBJ2-5; V gene: TRBV28; D gene: TRBD1; clone size: many; CDR3 protein: CASREEDRVKETQYF; CDR3 DNA: TGTGCCAGCAGGGAAGAGGACAGGGTAAAAGAGACCCAGTACTTC
J gene: TRBJ2-3; V gene: TRBV7-2; D gene: .; clone size: once; CDR3 protein: CASSFMTGITDTQYF; CDR3 DNA: TGTGCCAGCAGCTTTATGACAGGTATCACAGATACGCAGTATTTT
J gene: TRBJ2-7; V gene: TRBV5-4; D gene: TRBD2; clone size: once; CDR3 protein: CASSLGGRNSYEQYF; CDR3 DNA: TGTGCCAGCAGCTTGGGCGGGAGGAACTCCTACGAGCAGTACTTC
J gene: TRBJ1-1; V gene: TRBV30; D gene: .; clone size: .; CDR3 protein: CAWSGPLTGNTEAFF; CDR3 DNA: TGTGCCTGGAGTGGACCCCTAACAGGGAACACTGAAGCTTTCTTT
J gene: TRBJ1-5; V gene: TRBV2; D gene: TRBD1; clone size: few; CDR3 protein: CASSPYRTGTGNQPQHF; CDR3 DNA: TGTGCCAGCAGTCCATACAGGACAGGGACGGGCAATCAGCCCCAGCATTTT
J gene: TRBJ1-3; V gene: TRBV29-1; D gene: TRBD1; clone size: once; CDR3 protein: CSVAQGRTSGNTIYF; CDR3 DNA: TGCAGCGTCGCACAGGGGAGGACCTCTGGAAACACCATATATTTT